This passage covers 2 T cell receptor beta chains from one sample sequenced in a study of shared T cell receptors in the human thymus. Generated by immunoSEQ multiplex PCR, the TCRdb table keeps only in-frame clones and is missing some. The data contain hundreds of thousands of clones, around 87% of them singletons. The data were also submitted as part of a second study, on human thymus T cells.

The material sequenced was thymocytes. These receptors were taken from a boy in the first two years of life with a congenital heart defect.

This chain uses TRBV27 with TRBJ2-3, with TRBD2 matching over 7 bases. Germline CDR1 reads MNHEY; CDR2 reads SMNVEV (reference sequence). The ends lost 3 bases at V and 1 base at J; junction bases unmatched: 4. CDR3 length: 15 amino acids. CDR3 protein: CASSLAGEGTDTQYF. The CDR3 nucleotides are TGTGCCAGCAGTTTGGCGGGAGAAGGCACAGATACGCAGTATTTT.

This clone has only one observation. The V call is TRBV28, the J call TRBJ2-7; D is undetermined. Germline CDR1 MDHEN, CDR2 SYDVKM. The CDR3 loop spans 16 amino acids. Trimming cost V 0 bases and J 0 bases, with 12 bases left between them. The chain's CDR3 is CASSLCSTLNSYEQYF. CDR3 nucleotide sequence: TGTGCCAGCAGTTTATGTAGTACTCTTAACTCCTACGAGCAGTACTTC.